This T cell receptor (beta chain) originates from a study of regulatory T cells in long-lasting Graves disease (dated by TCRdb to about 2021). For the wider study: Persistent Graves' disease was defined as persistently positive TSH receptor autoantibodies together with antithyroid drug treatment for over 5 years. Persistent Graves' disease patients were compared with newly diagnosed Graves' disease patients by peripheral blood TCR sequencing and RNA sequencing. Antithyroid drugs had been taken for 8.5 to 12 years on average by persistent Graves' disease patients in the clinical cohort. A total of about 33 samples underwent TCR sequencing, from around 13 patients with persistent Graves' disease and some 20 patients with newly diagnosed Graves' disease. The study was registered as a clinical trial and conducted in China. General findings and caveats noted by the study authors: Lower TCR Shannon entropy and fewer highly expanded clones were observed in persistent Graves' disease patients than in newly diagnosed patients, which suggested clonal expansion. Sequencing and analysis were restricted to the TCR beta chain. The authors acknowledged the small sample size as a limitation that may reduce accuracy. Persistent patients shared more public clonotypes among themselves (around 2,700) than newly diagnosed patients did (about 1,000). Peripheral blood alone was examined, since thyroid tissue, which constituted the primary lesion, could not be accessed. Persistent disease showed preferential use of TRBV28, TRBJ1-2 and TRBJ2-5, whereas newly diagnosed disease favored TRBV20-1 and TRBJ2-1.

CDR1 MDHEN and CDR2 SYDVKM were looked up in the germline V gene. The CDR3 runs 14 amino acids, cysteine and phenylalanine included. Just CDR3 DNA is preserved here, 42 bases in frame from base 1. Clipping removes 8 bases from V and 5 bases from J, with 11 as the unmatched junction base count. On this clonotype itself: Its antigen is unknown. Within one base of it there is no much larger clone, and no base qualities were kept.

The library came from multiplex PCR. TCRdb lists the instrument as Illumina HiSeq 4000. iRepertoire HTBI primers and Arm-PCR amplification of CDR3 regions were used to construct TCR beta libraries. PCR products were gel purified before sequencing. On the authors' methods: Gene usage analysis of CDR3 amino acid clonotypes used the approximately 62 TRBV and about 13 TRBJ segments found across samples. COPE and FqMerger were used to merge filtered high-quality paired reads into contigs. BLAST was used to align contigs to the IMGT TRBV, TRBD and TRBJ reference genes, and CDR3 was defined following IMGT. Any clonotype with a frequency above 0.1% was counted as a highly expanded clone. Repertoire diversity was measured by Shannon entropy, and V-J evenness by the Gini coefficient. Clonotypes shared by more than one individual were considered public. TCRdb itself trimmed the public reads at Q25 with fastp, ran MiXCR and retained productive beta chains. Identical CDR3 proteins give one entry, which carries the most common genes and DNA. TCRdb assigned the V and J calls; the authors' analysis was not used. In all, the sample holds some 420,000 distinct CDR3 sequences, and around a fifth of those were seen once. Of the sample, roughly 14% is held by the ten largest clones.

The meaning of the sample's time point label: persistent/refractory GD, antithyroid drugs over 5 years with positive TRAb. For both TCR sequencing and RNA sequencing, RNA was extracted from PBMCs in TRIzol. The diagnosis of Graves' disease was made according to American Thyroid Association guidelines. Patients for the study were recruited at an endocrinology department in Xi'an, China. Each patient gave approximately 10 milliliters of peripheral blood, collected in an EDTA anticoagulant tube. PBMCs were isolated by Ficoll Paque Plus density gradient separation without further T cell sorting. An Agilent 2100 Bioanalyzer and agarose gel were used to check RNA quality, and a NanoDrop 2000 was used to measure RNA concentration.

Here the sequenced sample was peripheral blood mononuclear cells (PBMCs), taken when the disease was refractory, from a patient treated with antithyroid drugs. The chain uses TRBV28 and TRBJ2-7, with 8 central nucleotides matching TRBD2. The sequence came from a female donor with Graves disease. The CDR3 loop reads CASGALAGPNEQYF. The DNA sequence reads TGTGCCAGCGGAGCCTTAGCGGGACCCAACGAGCAGTACTTC. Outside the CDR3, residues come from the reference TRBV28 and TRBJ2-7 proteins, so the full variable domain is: DVKVTQSSRYLVKRTGEKVFLECVQDMDHENMFWYRQDPGLGLRLIYFSYDVKMKEKGDIPEGYSVSREKKERFSLILESASTNQTSMYLCASGALAGPNEQYFGPGTRLTVT.